Presented here are 28 T cell receptor beta chains from one specimen sequenced in a study of T-cell memory formation after mild COVID-19. TCRdb fed the 5' RACE reads into MiXCR, producing one record per CDR3 protein. The sample carries roughly 220,000 distinct CDR3 sequences, about 9.2% recorded once. Sequencing input: PBMCs or a T cell subset sorted from them (not recorded which). All receptors derive from a man aged 18 to 30 who had mild COVID-19 (a few samples of this study predate the infection). Cell type and time point are not known.

This clonotype was seen ten or more times. The CDR3 sequence is CATRLAGGQETQYF. For the CDR3, the DNA is TGTGCCACCAGACTAGCGGGGGGACAAGAGACCCAGTACTTC. The V call is TRBV15, the J call TRBJ2-5; 12 bases fit TRBD2. Per the germline V gene, CDR1 is LNHNV and CDR2 is YYDKDF (reference sequence). Unmatched junction bases numbered 1, after V lost 6 bases and J lost 2 bases. CDR3 length equals 14 residues.

This clonotype was observed a few times. The CDR3 reads CASSDVGYGSSYEQYV. In DNA, the CDR3 is TGTGCCAGCAGTGATGTAGGATATGGCAGTTCCTACGAGCAGTACGTC. This rearrangement joins TRBV2 to TRBJ2-7; D gene ambiguous. Trimming shortened V by 3 bases and J by 1 base, and 16 bases separated the two germline ends. CDR3 length equals 16 residues. CDR1 is SNHLY and CDR2 is FYNNEI in the germline V gene.

This clonotype was seen many times. V usage is TRBV12-3 or TRBV12-4 and J usage is TRBJ2-5; D is perhaps TRBD1 (7 bases). V lost 3 bases, J lost 4 bases, and 12 bases lay in between. The CDR3 consists of 14 residues. CDR3 coding DNA: TGTGCCAGCAGTTTCACAGGGGAGGTAGAGACCCAGTACTTC. Amino acids: CASSFTGEVETQYF.

CDR3 region: CASSRTAQLGRPLQETQYF. The CDR3 DNA reads TGTGCCAGCAGCAGAACCGCTCAACTCGGACGGCCCTTACAAGAGACCCAGTACTTC. The gene calls are TRBV7-8 and TRBJ2-5; D gene unclear. This CDR3 is 19 amino acids long. Trimming pared 5 bases from V and 2 bases from J, leaving 27 bases between. Germline V gene lookup returns CDR1 SGHVS and CDR2 FQNEAQ.

This clonotype has at least ten counts. This chain links TRBV12-3 or TRBV12-4 with TRBJ2-7; maybe TRBD1 (6 bases). With 4 bases removed from V and 2 bases from J, the gap between germline ends came to 9 bases. The CDR3 spans 13 residues. In DNA form, the CDR3 reads TGTGCCAGCAGTTATCAGGGGCCCTACGAGCAGTACGTC. It translates to CASSYQGPYEQYV.

This chain connects TRBV23-1 to TRBJ1-6; D remains unclear. TRBV23-1 falls under the ORF class, with uncertain function. This CDR3 has 15 amino acids. V lost 5 bases, J lost 8 bases, and 16 bases lay in between. CDR3 residues: CASSVRTTAYSPLHF. The CDR3 nucleotides read TGCGCCAGCAGTGTGAGAACAACCGCTTATTCACCCCTCCACTTT.

This clonotype was seen only a few times. The chain links TRBV29-1 to TRBJ2-3; D is ambiguous. Germline V gene lookup returns CDR1 SQVTM and CDR2 ANQGSEA. Deletions cut 4 bases from V and 2 bases from J, with 7 bases between. This CDR3 has 12 residues. The DNA of the CDR3 is TGCAGCGTTGGTCCCACCACAGATACGCAGTATTTT. Amino acid sequence: CSVGPTTDTQYF.

This chain uses TRBV20-1 with TRBJ2-1, with 7 positions matching TRBD2. This CDR3 region has 14 residues. Germline CDR1 is DFQATT and CDR2 is SNEGSKA (reference sequence). The ends lost 5 bases at V and 8 bases at J; junction bases unmatched: 12. The CDR3 loop is CSARSGAPLDEQFF. In nucleotides, the CDR3 is TGCAGTGCTCGGAGCGGGGCGCCTTTGGATGAGCAGTTCTTC.

This clonotype has at least ten counts. V usage is TRBV20-1 and J usage is TRBJ2-7; D remains ambiguous. Germline V gene sequence: CDR1 DFQATT, CDR2 SNEGSKA (reference sequence). This CDR3 comprises 14 residues. Trimming pared 4 bases from V and 5 bases from J, leaving 18 bases between. CDR3 coding DNA: TGCAGTGCTACCGATAACTTTTATTCTCACGAGCAGTACTTC. Translated, it gives CSATDNFYSHEQYF.

V and J are TRBV5-1 and TRBJ2-3; 8 positions agree with TRBD2. The V gene's germline CDR1 is SGHRS and CDR2 YFSETQ. V gave up 5 bases and J gave up 2 bases; unmatched junction bases: 7. This CDR3 has 15 residues. The CDR3 DNA reads TGCGCCAGCAGACGCGGGGGGCGATACACAGATACGCAGTATTTT. Translated, it gives CASRRGGRYTDTQYF.

This clonotype was observed a handful of times. The V gene is TRBV21-1, the J gene TRBJ2-7. TRBV21-1 constitutes a pseudogene. This CDR3 has 10 residues. The CDR3: CASRSGGQYV. The CDR3 DNA reads as TGTGCCAGCAGGTCAGGCGGGCAGTACGTC.

The CDR3 spells CASRSAGRTDTQYF. DNA of the CDR3: TGTGCCAGCAGGTCCGCGGGGAGGACAGATACGCAGTATTTT. This rearrangement joins TRBV5-5 to TRBJ2-3; D may be TRBD2 (6 bases). Germline CDR1 is SGHKS and CDR2 is YYEKEE (reference sequence). V lost 5 bases and J lost 3, with 13 bases in between. The CDR3 has 14 amino acids.

This clonotype was detected a few times. This chain connects TRBV5-1 to TRBJ2-5; TRBD2 aligns across 9 bases. This CDR3 has 14 amino acids. The germline gives CDR1 SGHRS, CDR2 YFSETQ. V lost 7 bases to trimming and J lost 5 bases; unmatched junction nucleotides: 9. CDR3 sequence reads: CASSRGGGEETQYF. The CDR3 coding sequence is TGCGCCAGCTCCCGAGGCGGGGGGGAGGAGACCCAGTACTTC.

The sample holds a few counts of this clonotype. The gene calls are TRBV20-1 and TRBJ1-5; D uncertain. Trimming pared 1 base from V and 1 base from J, leaving 11 bases between. The CDR3 extends over 15 amino acids. Germline loops: CDR1 DFQATT, CDR2 SNEGSKA (reference sequence). This CDR3 reads CSARGKDASNQPQHF. The CDR3 DNA reads TGCAGTGCTAGAGGCAAGGATGCGAGCAATCAGCCCCAGCATTTT.

This clonotype was seen only a few times. The V and J genes are TRBV18 and TRBJ2-7, with 11 bases matching TRBD1. Germline V CDR1 and CDR2: KGHSH, LQKENI. Trimming cost V 5 bases and J 1 base; bases outside gene matches: 4. CDR3 length: 15 residues. The CDR3 loop reads CASSRDRGESYEQYV. The DNA of the CDR3 is TGTGCCAGCTCAAGGGACAGGGGGGAGTCCTACGAGCAGTACGTC.

This clonotype has more than one count but fewer than ten. The chain couples TRBV12-3 or TRBV12-4 to TRBJ2-1; 7 nucleotides line up with TRBD1. The CDR3 loop spans 15 amino acids. Trimming at V came to 6 bases and at J to 5 bases, leaving 10 bases not matched to a gene. This CDR3 is CASSPWDRGHNEQFF. The DNA of the CDR3 is TGTGCCAGCAGCCCCTGGGACAGAGGGCACAATGAGCAGTTCTTC.

This clonotype was found a few times. CDR3 nucleotides: TGCGCCAGCAGCCCGGACAGCGGGGGGAGCACAGATACGCAGTATTTT. This encodes CASSPDSGGSTDTQYF. This chain links TRBV5-1 with TRBJ2-3; 9 bases are shared with TRBD2. Trimming took 4 bases from V and 0 from J; bases not matched to a gene: 6. Germline V gene data show CDR1 as SGHRS and CDR2 as YFSETQ. CDR3 length: 16 amino acids.

This clonotype qualifies as medium-sized. The chain employs TRBV7-2 and TRBJ2-3, with no clear D. CDR3 size: 12 residues. V was clipped by 3 bases and J by 5 bases, with 6 bases between them. Germline CDR1 reads SGHTA; CDR2 reads FQGNSA. CDR3 in DNA: TGTGCCAGCAGCTTCCTAAGAGATACGCAGTATTTT. Amino acid sequence: CASSFLRDTQYF.

This chain connects TRBV5-1 to TRBJ2-3, with D unclear. The CDR3 runs 11 residues. The germline V gene encodes CDR1 SGHRS and CDR2 YFSETQ. V gave up 3 bases and J gave up 5 bases, with 4 bases separating them. The CDR3 coding sequence is TGCGCCAGCAGCTCCCGAGATACGCAGTATTTT. Encoded protein: CASSSRDTQYF.

This clonotype was detected only a few times. This chain uses TRBV7-2 with TRBJ2-7; TRBD1 agrees at 9 bases. J was trimmed by 4 bases and V by 5 bases; bases with no gene match: 9. Germline V gives CDR1 SGHTA, CDR2 FQGNSA. CDR3 size: 15 residues. The CDR3 nucleotides read TGTGCCAGCAGCCCCGGGACAGGGCAGGCGTACGAGCAGTACTTC. Translation: CASSPGTGQAYEQYF.

This clonotype was detected a few times. CDR3 in DNA: TGCGCCAGCAGCCAAGCGGTTAAGGATGGGACAGGGAATGGCTACACCTTC. This sequence encodes CASSQAVKDGTGNGYTF. This chain connects TRBV4-3 to TRBJ1-2; TRBD1 matches at 9 bases. Trimming at V came to 1 base and at J to 6 bases, leaving 12 bases not matched to a gene. The CDR3 is 17 residues long. Germline values: CDR1 LGHNA, CDR2 YSLEER.

This clonotype has just a few counts. This chain connects TRBV29-1 to TRBJ2-3; TRBD2 matches 8 bases. V gave up 5 bases and J gave up 3 bases; unmatched junction bases: 4. CDR1 is SQVTM, CDR2 ANQGSEA, per germline. The CDR3 is 13 residues long. The CDR3 sequence is CSVSGGPTDTQYF. In nucleotides, the CDR3 is TGCAGCGTTTCGGGGGGGCCTACAGATACGCAGTATTTT.

The rearrangement uses TRBV5-1 and TRBJ1-1; 7 positions agree with TRBD1. There are 13 residues in the CDR3. Germline CDR1 reads SGHRS; CDR2 reads YFSETQ. After removal of 3 bases from V and 5 bases from J, the junction contained 4 bases not matched to a gene. The chain's CDR3 is CASSSTGVTEAFF. The CDR3, as DNA: TGCGCCAGCAGCTCCACAGGGGTGACTGAAGCTTTCTTT.

The chain carries TRBV2 and TRBJ2-6; D remains ambiguous. The V and J ends lost 10 bases and 0 bases respectively, with 10 bases between them. Germline V gene data show CDR1 as SNHLY and CDR2 as FYNNEI. The CDR3 runs 14 residues. CDR3 DNA sequence: TGTGCCACCGACCGGGTCTCTGGGGCCAACGTCCTGACTTTC. This encodes CATDRVSGANVLTF. Full variable domain (remainder filled in from reference TRBV2 and TRBJ2-6): EPEVTQTPSHQVTQMGQEVILRCVPISNHLYFYWYRQILGQKVEFLVSFYNNEISEKSEIFDDQFSVERPDGSNFTLKIRSTKLEDSAMYFCATDRVSGANVLTFGAGSRLTVL.

A few counts support this clonotype. The chain couples TRBV7-8 to TRBJ1-3; TRBD1 might be the D (6 bases). V shed 2 bases and J shed 0 bases, with 14 bases lying between them. Germline V gives CDR1 SGHVS, CDR2 FQNEAQ. This CDR3 spans 17 amino acids. The CDR3 coding sequence is TGTGCCAGCAGCTTAAACAGGGTTCGTGTCTCTGGAAACACCATATATTTT. It codes for CASSLNRVRVSGNTIYF.

The chain has TRBV4-1 and TRBJ1-2; D is uncertain. Germline V gene data show CDR1 as MGHRA and CDR2 as YSYEKL. Trimming took off 4 bases at V and 3 bases at J, with 15 bases between the two ends. The CDR3 has 15 amino acids. As DNA, the CDR3 is TGCGCCAGCAGCCTCGGCATGTCAGGAGACTATGGCTACACCTTC. It specifies CASSLGMSGDYGYTF.

Many counts were recorded for this clonotype. The rearrangement uses TRBV5-1 and TRBJ2-1, with D possibly matching TRBD2 (5 bases). Germline values: CDR1 SGHRS, CDR2 YFSETQ. CDR3 length: 16 amino acids. Trimming took 0 bases from V and 0 from J, leaving 10 bases between them. CDR3 sequence (DNA): TGCGCCAGCAGCTTGGGGCAGCGGCTCTCCTACAATGAGCAGTTCTTC. Translated: CASSLGQRLSYNEQFF.

The chain combines TRBV18 with TRBJ2-2, with D perhaps given as TRBD1 or TRBD2 (5 bases each). Between the trimmed V and J ends, which lost 3 bases and 3 bases, there was a span of 11 bases. Germline CDR1 is KGHSH and CDR2 is LQKENI. CDR3 size: 15 residues. Here the CDR3 DNA reads TGTGCCAGCTCACCCAGGGTCGGGGACACCGGGGAGCTGTTTTTT. Amino acids: CASSPRVGDTGELFF.